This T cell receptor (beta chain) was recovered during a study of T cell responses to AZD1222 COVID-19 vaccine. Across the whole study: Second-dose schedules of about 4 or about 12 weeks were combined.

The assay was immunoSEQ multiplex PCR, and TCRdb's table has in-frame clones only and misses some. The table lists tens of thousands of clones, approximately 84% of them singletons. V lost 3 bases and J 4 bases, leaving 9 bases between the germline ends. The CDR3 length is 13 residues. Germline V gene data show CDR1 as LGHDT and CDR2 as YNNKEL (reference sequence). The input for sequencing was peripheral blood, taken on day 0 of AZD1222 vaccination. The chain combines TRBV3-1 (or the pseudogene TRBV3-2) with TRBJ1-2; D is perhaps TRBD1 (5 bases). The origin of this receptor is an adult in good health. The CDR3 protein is CASSQGVGYGYTF. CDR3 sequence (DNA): TGTGCCAGCAGCCAGGGGGTGGGCTATGGCTACACCTTC.